What follows are 27 T cell receptor beta chains derived from one specimen sequenced in a study of cytomegalovirus exposure and HLA in healthy donors. PCR primers comprised 60 Vbeta and 13 Jbeta primers. The assay was immunoSEQ multiplex PCR, and TCRdb's table has in-frame clones only and misses some. Among roughly 180,000 clones listed, more than 65% were seen once. The sequenced sample was PBMCs. The receptors were gathered from a woman under 40 in good health and CMV-seropositive.

The chain combines TRBV4-1 with TRBJ2-1, with TRBD2 matching over 7 bases. This CDR3 region has 16 residues. V gave up 0 bases and J gave up 0 bases; unmatched junction bases: 2. Germline V CDR1 and CDR2: MGHRA, YSYEKL. In DNA, the CDR3 is TGCGCCAGCAGCCAAGAGGGGGACTACTCCTACAATGAGCAGTTCTTC. It codes for CASSQEGDYSYNEQFF.

The genes are TRBV27 and TRBJ2-5, with 8 bases lining up with TRBD2. The J call may be faulty, since TRBJ2-7 better matches the DNA end. Per the germline V gene, CDR1 is MNHEY and CDR2 is SMNVEV (reference sequence). The CDR3 runs to 16 residues. CDR3 loop: CASSLRLPAGVYEQYF. DNA of the CDR3: TGTGCCAGCAGTTTACGGCTCCCAGCGGGGGTCTACGAGCAGTACTTC.

The chain couples TRBV9 to TRBJ2-5; TRBD2 matches 7 bases. V was pared by 4 bases and J by 4 bases, with 10 bases of the junction left unmatched. Germline assignment: CDR1 SGDLS and CDR2 YYNGEE. The CDR3 is made up of 15 amino acids. The CDR3 DNA reads as TGTGCCAGCAGCCTCCATGGGGGGGTTGGAGAGACCCAGTACTTC. This codes for CASSLHGGVGETQYF.

The CDR3 DNA reads as TGTGCCAGCAGCCCTCCAGGGGGGAGTTATGGCTACACCTTC. Protein sequence: CASSPPGGSYGYTF. The chain employs TRBV9 and TRBJ1-2, with 7 bases lining up with TRBD1. V trimming: 4 bases; J trimming: 5 bases; junction bases outside the gene matches: 8. The CDR3 is 14 residues long. Germline V lookup: CDR1 SGDLS, CDR2 YYNGEE.

The chain carries TRBV28 and TRBJ2-1; 16 positions agree with TRBD2. Germline V gene sequence: CDR1 MDHEN, CDR2 SYDVKM. This CDR3 contains 15 residues. Trimming took 5 bases from V and 10 from J; bases not matched to a gene: 5. The chain's CDR3 is CASSTGTSGGEEQFF. CDR3 in DNA: TGTGCCAGCAGTACCGGGACTAGCGGGGGGGAGGAGCAGTTCTTC.

This clone was found a few times. The rearrangement links TRBV27 to TRBJ2-4; D not certain. Per germline, CDR1 MNHEY and CDR2 SMNVEV (reference sequence). The CDR3 loop spans 14 amino acids. Between the trimmed V and J ends, which lost 4 bases and 0 bases, there was a span of 7 bases. The CDR3 DNA is TGTGCCAGCAGTTCTCTCCTAGCCAAAAACATTCAGTACTTC. Residues: CASSSLLAKNIQYF.

This rearrangement joins TRBV18 to TRBJ2-7; 10 nucleotides agree with TRBD2. Trimming took 8 bases from V and 5 from J; bases not matched to a gene: 9. The CDR3 length is 14 residues. In germline, CDR1 is KGHSH, CDR2 LQKENI. Written as DNA, the CDR3 is TGTGCCAGCCTAAGTAGCGGGGGGTCCGACGAGCAGTACTTC. Its protein product is CASLSSGGSDEQYF.

The V call is TRBV29-1, the J call TRBJ2-2, with D perhaps TRBD2 (6 bases). Germline V lookup: CDR1 SQVTM, CDR2 ANQGSEA. Trimming pared 5 bases from V and 2 bases from J, leaving 15 bases between. CDR3 length: 15 residues. CDR3 in amino acids: CSVWGVGANTGELFF. CDR3 nucleotide sequence: TGCAGCGTTTGGGGGGTTGGGGCCAACACCGGGGAGCTGTTTTTT.

J is TRBJ1-2 and V is TRBV7-9, with TRBD1 matching over 8 bases. Germline V lookup: CDR1 SEHNR, CDR2 FQNEAQ (reference sequence). CDR3 length: 14 amino acids. Losses at the gene ends were 4 bases for V and 8 bases for J; bases not matched to a gene: 9. Here the CDR3 reads CASSSPQTGEGYTF. The CDR3 region has the DNA TGTGCCAGCAGCTCACCTCAGACAGGGGAAGGCTACACCTTC. The variable domain in full, completed from reference TRBV7-9 and TRBJ1-2, reads DTGVSQNPRHKITKRGQNVTFRCDPISEHNRLYWYRQTLGQGPEFLTYFQNEAQLEKSRLLSDRFSAERPKGSFSTLEIQRTEQGDSAMYLCASSSPQTGEGYTFGSGTRLTVV.

This clone turned up a few times. This chain links TRBV4-3 with TRBJ1-5; tentative D call: TRBD1 (6 bases). The CDR3 spans 16 residues. The ends were cut back, 0 bases at V and 3 bases at J, with 12 bases in the middle. CDR1 is LGHNA and CDR2 is YSLEER in the germline V gene. Written as DNA, the CDR3 is TGCGCCAGCAGCCAAGATCACAGGGTGGACAATCAGCCCCAGCATTTT. It specifies CASSQDHRVDNQPQHF.

This clone has just one count. This chain connects TRBV27 to TRBJ2-5; weak D call: TRBD2 (5 bases). The CDR3 has 12 amino acids. V lost 10 bases and J 5 bases, leaving 14 bases between the germline ends. Germline V CDR1 and CDR2: MNHEY, SMNVEV (reference sequence). The CDR3 is CATRATGETQYF. For the CDR3, the DNA is TGTGCCACTCGAGCGACGGGGGAGACCCAGTACTTC.

The V gene is TRBV28, the J gene TRBJ2-7, with 7 bases aligning to TRBD1. V gave up 5 bases and J gave up 1 base; unmatched junction bases: 8. CDR1 and CDR2 (germline): MDHEN, SYDVKM. The CDR3 runs 15 residues. This CDR3 reads CASSRATGISYEQYF. CDR3 nucleotides: TGTGCCAGCAGTCGAGCGACAGGGATATCCTACGAGCAGTACTTC.

V is TRBV27 and J is TRBJ2-7, with D possibly matching TRBD2 (5 bases). Germline assignment: CDR1 MNHEY and CDR2 SMNVEV (reference sequence). This CDR3 contains 15 residues. V lost 4 bases to trimming and J lost 4 bases, with 17 bases between them. CDR3 in amino acids: CASSSPWGRTYEQYF. CDR3 bases: TGTGCCAGCAGTTCCCCATGGGGTAGGACTTACGAGCAGTACTTC.

This chain uses TRBV2 with TRBJ2-5, with D uncertain. The V end was cut by 2 bases, the J end by 4 bases, with 5 bases between. Germline V CDR1 and CDR2: SNHLY, FYNNEI. The CDR3 is 12 residues long. CDR3 nucleotides: TGTGCCAGCAGTGAAAACTCAGAGACCCAGTACTTC. This translates into CASSENSETQYF.

This clone has a single count. The chain is built from TRBV28 and TRBJ1-5, with D tentatively TRBD1 (6 bases). V was clipped by 6 bases and J by 2 bases, with 8 bases between them. CDR1 is MDHEN, CDR2 SYDVKM, per germline. The CDR3 sequence is 13 residues long. The CDR3 here is CASRTGRNQPQHF. The CDR3 DNA reads TGTGCCAGCAGAACAGGGCGCAATCAGCCCCAGCATTTT.

The rearrangement joins TRBV5-6 to TRBJ2-5; D is undetermined. Deletions cut 2 bases from V and 5 bases from J, with 4 bases between. In germline, CDR1 is SGHDT, CDR2 YYEEEE. This CDR3 has 11 residues. In DNA form, the CDR3 reads TGTGCCAGCAGCTTCCAGGAGACCCAGTACTTC. Translating gives CASSFQETQYF.

The CDR3 protein is CASSESFERGSREQYF. DNA of the CDR3: TGTGCCAGCAGTGAATCATTCGAGCGGGGGTCGCGGGAGCAGTACTTC. The chain combines TRBV25-1 with TRBJ2-7, with TRBD2 identical over 8 bases. Per germline, CDR1 MGHDK and CDR2 SYGVNS. The junction had 12 bases not matched to a gene; V was cut back by 1 base and J by 7 bases. This CDR3 contains 16 residues.

The rearrangement joins TRBV9 to TRBJ2-1; weak D call: TRBD1 (5 bases). The V end was cut by 1 base, the J end by 5 bases, with 13 bases between. The V gene's germline CDR1 is SGDLS and CDR2 YYNGEE. This CDR3 region has 15 residues. The CDR3 DNA is TGTGCCAGCAGCGTAAAGGGGAAGTCCGACAATGAGCAGTTCTTC. Protein product: CASSVKGKSDNEQFF.

The chain links TRBV10-3 to TRBJ2-2, with 10 bases aligning to TRBD2. In germline, CDR1 is ENHRY, CDR2 SYGVKD. With 10 bases clipped from V and 1 base from J, the junction kept 3 bases outside the gene matches. This CDR3 has 14 residues. The CDR3 is CATLAGGNTGELFF. CDR3 DNA sequence: TGTGCCACCTTAGCGGGGGGGAACACCGGGGAGCTGTTTTTT.

This chain links TRBV10-3 with TRBJ2-7; tentatively, D is TRBD1 (5 bases). The CDR3 runs 14 residues. Looked up from germline, CDR1 is ENHRY and CDR2 is SYGVKD. V was cut by 1 base and J by 2 bases, with 9 bases left in between. The CDR3 sequence: CAISELDTPYEQYF. CDR3 sequence (DNA): TGTGCCATCAGTGAGTTGGACACTCCCTACGAGCAGTACTTC.

V usage is TRBV7-2 and J usage is TRBJ2-3; no clear D gene. Between the trimmed V and J ends, which lost 7 bases and 2 bases, there was a span of 13 bases. Germline lookup yields CDR1 SGHTA and CDR2 FQGNSA. This CDR3 comprises 14 residues. CDR3 DNA: TGTGCCAGCACCGCTCGCGTCTACACAGATACGCAGTATTTT. Amino acids: CASTARVYTDTQYF.

The chain couples TRBV9 to TRBJ2-5, with TRBD2 matching over 9 bases. V shed 6 bases, J shed 4 bases, and the junction held 7 bases outside the gene matches. Looked up from germline, CDR1 is SGDLS and CDR2 is YYNGEE. The CDR3 runs 14 residues. The CDR3, as DNA: TGTGCCAGCACCAGAGCGGGGGGCTTAGAGACCCAGTACTTC. It codes for CASTRAGGLETQYF.

This clone was seen only a few times. The chain uses TRBV6-4 and TRBJ2-6, with 7 bases that match TRBD1. Germline lookup yields CDR1 MRHNA and CDR2 SNTAGT. The ends lost 6 bases at V and 4 bases at J; junction bases unmatched: 6. The CDR3 runs 15 residues. CDR3 sequence (DNA): TGTGCCAGCAGCATGACAGGGCGAGGGGCCAACGTCCTGACTTTC. It is translated as CASSMTGRGANVLTF.

The rearrangement uses TRBV11-3 and TRBJ2-3, with TRBD1 matching over 7 bases. This CDR3 is 14 amino acids long. Germline V gives CDR1 SGHNT, CDR2 YENEEA. With 5 bases clipped from V and 9 bases from J, the junction kept 11 bases outside the gene matches. CDR3 sequence reads: CASSKNTGDGTQYF. The DNA for the CDR3 is TGTGCCAGCAGCAAGAACACAGGGGACGGGACGCAGTATTTT.

The chain joins TRBV12-5 to TRBJ2-7; TRBD1 matches at 8 bases. Trimming cost V 0 bases and J 3 bases; bases outside gene matches: 7. This CDR3 comprises 16 residues. CDR1 LGHNT and CDR2 FRNRAP come from the germline V gene. For the CDR3, the DNA is TGTGCTAGTGGTTTGGTACGGGGACAGGCACTCTACGAGCAGTACTTC. Encoded protein: CASGLVRGQALYEQYF.

The chain couples TRBV25-1 to TRBJ2-1, with unresolved D. V gave up 4 bases and J gave up 9 bases, with 10 bases separating them. This CDR3 has 12 amino acids. The germline V gene has CDR1 MGHDK and CDR2 SYGVNS. For the CDR3, the DNA is TGTGCCAGCAGTGGTTCCCACGGTGAGCAGTTCTTC. It specifies CASSGSHGEQFF.

The V and J genes are TRBV7-9 and TRBJ2-5; D perhaps matches TRBD1 (6 bases). V lost 5 bases and J lost 0, with 13 bases in between. There are 15 residues in the CDR3. Germline values: CDR1 SEHNR, CDR2 FQNEAQ (reference sequence). CDR3 loop: CASSEGHRYQETQYF. The DNA for the CDR3 is TGTGCCAGCAGCGAGGGACATAGGTACCAAGAGACCCAGTACTTC.